These T cell receptor beta chains were read from a single sample in a study of Ad26.COV2.S vaccination and SARS-CoV-2 variants. The method was immunoSEQ multiplex PCR; TCRdb's version includes in-frame clones alone and lacks a portion of them. The sample carries about 350,000 clones, 70% to 90% recorded once. The sequencing used peripheral blood, collected in a trial of Ad26.COV2.S vaccine versus placebo. The receptors shown here come from a person between 18 and 59 years old who received the Ad26.COV2.S COVID-19 vaccine or a placebo. Both conserved end residues are part of each CDR3. Each record gives: D gene, clone size, V gene, J gene, CDR3 protein, CDR3 DNA. D genes are given only for firm matches. The size field is filled for only some rows; it gives once, few, many or a size class.

NA,NA,TRBV10-3,TRBJ1-2,CAISEGNYGYTF,TGTGCCATCAGTGAGGGTAACTATGGCTACACCTTC
TRBD2,NA,TRBV28,TRBJ2-7,CASSLRLAGVSEQYF,TGTGCCAGCAGCCTGCGACTAGCGGGAGTAAGCGAGCAGTACTTC
NA,NA,TRBV6-5,TRBJ2-1,CASSYSAADYNEQFF,TGTGCCAGCAGTTACTCGGCAGCCGACTACAATGAGCAGTTCTTC
TRBD2,NA,TRBV3-1/TRBV3-2,TRBJ2-1,CASSQDPLAGVNPFF,TGTGCCAGCAGCCAAGACCCGCTAGCGGGAGTTAATCCGTTCTTC
NA,NA,TRBV14,TRBJ2-5,CASSPNVRDRETQYF,TGTGCCAGCAGCCCGAACGTAAGGGACCGAGAGACCCAGTACTTC
TRBD2,once,TRBV6-5,TRBJ2-1,CASGRVAYNEQFF,TGTGCCAGCGGGAGGGTTGCCTACAATGAGCAGTTCTTC
NA,once,TRBV5-1,TRBJ1-3,CASSLGIGNTIYF,TGCGCCAGCAGCTTGGGGATTGGAAACACCATATATTTT
TRBD1,NA,TRBV6-6,TRBJ2-5,CASSFRQGYQETQYF,TGTGCCAGCAGTTTTCGACAGGGTTACCAAGAGACCCAGTACTTC
NA,NA,TRBV5-4,TRBJ1-6,CASSLGTSSNSPLHF,TGTGCCAGCAGCTTGGGGACCTCCTCTAATTCACCCCTCCACTTT
TRBD1,NA,TRBV24-1,TRBJ1-2,CATSDETGGGGYTF,TGTGCCACCAGTGATGAAACAGGGGGCGGTGGCTACACCTTC
NA,NA,TRBV7-9,TRBJ2-1,CASSTRGSEYNEQFF,TGTGCCAGCAGCACTCGCGGTAGCGAGTACAATGAGCAGTTCTTC